This TCR beta chain was sequenced for a study of T cell changes during pregnancy in multiple sclerosis. Germline V lookup: CDR1 MDHEN, CDR2 SYDVKM. CDR3 size: 14 residues. J was trimmed by 7 bases and V by 5 bases; bases with no gene match: 6. Using immunoSEQ multiplex PCR, the repertoire was profiled, and TCRdb retains in-frame clones only, with some absent. The table has around 100,000 clones, around nine tenths seen once; the top ten hold about 0.89%. The rearrangement links TRBV28 to TRBJ2-5; 11 bases are shared with TRBD1. This TCR was sampled from a female donor with multiple sclerosis, enrolled in a pregnancy study. The sample in question was peripheral blood, obtained after pregnancy. The CDR3 reads CASSQDRGRRTQYF. Written as DNA, the CDR3 is TGTGCCAGCAGTCAGGACAGGGGGCGGCGGACCCAGTACTTC.